This entry describes one TCR beta chain. What it recognizes is unknown. The data are from a study of OX40 agonist ivuxolimab in advanced cancers. Study details: Patients treated during dose escalation were battling hepatocellular carcinoma, melanoma, renal cell or head and neck cancer.

Broader study findings: Among T cells, CD8+ cells averaged more expanded clones than CD4+ cells. Both CD4+ and CD8+ T cell populations in blood had undergone clonal expansion by week 6 at 0.1 to 3.0 mg/kg.

CDR3 length equals 14 residues. Germline CDR1 and CDR2: SGHRS and YFSETQ. The assay was immunoSEQ multiplex PCR, and TCRdb's table has in-frame clones only and misses some. The profile shows 64,000 or so clones, roughly 83% of them singletons. This chain links TRBV5-1 with TRBJ2-5; perhaps TRBD1 as D (5 bases). Matching the DNA end better, TRBJ2-7 makes the J call doubtful. The receptor's source is an adult with an advanced solid tumor such as melanoma, head and neck, liver or kidney cancer. This specimen was CD4+ or CD8+ T cells sorted from blood, taken in a trial of the OX40 agonist ivuxolimab. The CDR3 here is CASSLGQGWYEQYF. CDR3 nucleotides: TGCGCCAGCAGCTTGGGTCAGGGTTGGTACGAGCAGTACTTC.